This T cell receptor (beta chain) is from a study of blood T cell repertoires in COVID-19. Study context: Specimens from acute and convalescent COVID-19 originated in the United States, Italy and Spain. The analysed material was cDNA or gDNA that came from T cells, B-cell-depleted T cells, or PBMCs.

The CDR3 is 14 amino acids. CDR1 is SGHTA and CDR2 is FQGNSA in the germline V gene. V dropped 5 bases and J dropped 5; count of bases not matched to a gene: 4. In the original processing: The authors estimated nucleated cell counts from reference gene primer amplification. Clones were read by immunoSEQ multiplex PCR, and TCRdb kept only the in-frame ones, dropping some. The V and J calls and the clone size are those of that table, but D and trimming were determined from the DNA. The table has approximately 190,000 clones, 80% seen once. This sequence was found in a man in his sixties with acute or convalescent COVID-19. The sequenced material came from peripheral blood. The rearrangement uses TRBV7-2 and TRBJ2-3; the match to TRBD2 covers 10 bases. The CDR3 DNA reads as TGTGCCAGCAGCCCGGGACTAGCGCTAGATACGCAGTATTTT. This codes for CASSPGLALDTQYF.